This record concerns one TCR beta chain sequence. Its antigen is not identified. The sample is drawn from a study of shared clonotypes between healthy human individuals. Study-wide results and caveats: Generation probability values for non-shared clonotypes were lower than those for clonotypes shared by all four donors.

The method was immunoSEQ multiplex PCR; TCRdb's version includes in-frame clones alone and lacks a portion of them. This table has some 2,100,000 clones, 90% to 96% appearing once. Trimming cost V 0 bases and J 2 bases, with 5 bases left between them. The CDR3 is 14 residues long. Germline values: CDR1 MNHEY, CDR2 SMNVEV (reference sequence). This TCR was recovered from a man aged 18 to 35 in good health. The rearrangement joins TRBV27 to TRBJ1-5; no definite D call. Material: naive CD4+ T cells sorted from blood. Subset in this sample: CD45RA+ positively selected. The CDR3 reads CASSLSKGNQPQHF. The CDR3 DNA reads TGTGCCAGCAGTTTATCGAAGGGCAATCAGCCCCAGCATTTT.